The 25 T cell receptor beta chains below come from one sample, sequenced in a study of T cells in Graves' hyperthyroidism and ophthalmopathy (dated by TCRdb to between 2018 and 2020). The library was prepared using multiplex PCR. The reads were generated on an Illumina HiSeq 2000. TCR beta CDR3 regions were amplified from RNA transcripts. The TCR CDR3 was subjected to a first round of RT-PCR using the HTBI primer set and the Qiagen OneStep RT-PCR kit. TCRdb reprocessing: public reads trimmed at Q25 with fastp, clones called with MiXCR, in-frame beta chains kept. Every CDR3 protein is listed once, alongside the most common genes and DNA of its rows. The sample table contains 550,000 to 700,000 distinct CDR3 sequences; only one count was recorded for roughly 14% of them. Around 4.5% of the sample is held by the ten biggest clonotypes. The specimen sequenced was blood. Every receptor here comes from a woman in her thirties or forties with Graves' ophthalmopathy.

V usage is TRBV19 and J usage is TRBJ1-1; 9 nucleotides line up with TRBD1. Germline V lookup: CDR1 LNHDA, CDR2 SQIVND (reference sequence). The length of the CDR3 is 16 residues. V shed 5 bases and J 4 bases; nucleotides not matched to a gene: 11. CDR3 loop: CASSSRTGVLLTEAFF. CDR3 sequence (DNA): TGTGCCAGTAGTTCACGGACAGGGGTGTTGCTCACTGAAGCTTTCTTT.

Ten or more counts support this clonotype. This chain joins TRBV6-2 or TRBV6-3 and TRBJ1-1; perhaps TRBD1 as D (6 bases). Per germline, CDR1 MNHEY and CDR2 SVGEGT. This CDR3 is built from 14 residues. V lost 5 bases, J lost 3 bases, and 13 bases lay in between. The CDR3 DNA reads TGTGCCAGCAGTCAAGGAGGGGGGGACACTGAAGCTTTCTTT. It is translated as CASSQGGGDTEAFF.

This clonotype was found many times. The chain carries TRBV10-3 and TRBJ2-7, with TRBD1 as a possible D gene (7 bases). CDR1 is ENHRY and CDR2 is SYGVKD in the germline V gene. V was pared by 10 bases and J by 3 bases, with 22 bases between. The CDR3 has 15 residues. The CDR3 coding sequence is TGTGCCACCGGAGATACAGGGGAGGTTGGCTACGAGCAGTACTTC. This codes for CATGDTGEVGYEQYF.

This clonotype appeared many times. The junction does not match germline at one end; this may be a read error. The chain joins TRBV20-1 to TRBJ1-2; D is possibly TRBD1 (5 bases). The CDR3 is 11 residues long. Per the germline V gene, CDR1 is DFQATT and CDR2 is SNEGSKA (reference sequence). The CDR3 is CSARAGEGYTF. The CDR3 DNA is TGCAGTGCCAGAGCGGGGGAGGGCTACACCTTC.

Ten or more counts support this clonotype. V gene TRBV6-4 combines with J gene TRBJ2-6; either TRBD1 or TRBD2 may fit D (5 bases each). This CDR3 comprises 17 residues. Germline CDR1 and CDR2: MRHNA and SNTAGT. Trimming pared 7 bases from V and 0 bases from J, leaving 16 bases between. CDR3 sequence reads: CASTRMGVFSGANVLTF. As DNA, the CDR3 is TGTGCCAGCACTCGTATGGGGGTCTTCTCTGGGGCCAACGTCCTGACTTTC.

This chain uses TRBV11-1 with TRBJ1-2; D is perhaps TRBD1 (5 bases). The V gene lost 2 bases and the J gene lost 4 bases, with 14 bases spanning the gap. Germline V lookup: CDR1 SGHAT, CDR2 FQDESV (reference sequence). The CDR3 is made up of 15 amino acids. CDR3 region: CASSLRGDPGYGYTF. The CDR3 DNA reads TGTGCCAGCAGCTTAAGGGGAGACCCCGGCTATGGCTACACCTTC.

This clonotype was detected many times. V and J are TRBV28 and TRBJ1-1; 9 bases are shared with TRBD1. Germline lookup yields CDR1 MDHEN and CDR2 SYDVKM. J lost 1 base, V lost 6 bases, and 9 bases had no gene match. This CDR3 contains 16 residues. DNA for the CDR3: TGTGCCAGCAGGGTGTCCGGGACAGGGACGAACACTGAAGCTTTCTTT. Protein sequence: CASRVSGTGTNTEAFF.

Ten or more counts support this clonotype. This sequence joins TRBV30 and TRBJ2-7, with D perhaps matching TRBD2 (6 bases). The V end lost 5 bases, the J end lost 1 base, and 15 bases lay between the germline ends. The length of the CDR3 is 14 residues. Germline V gene data show CDR1 as GTSNPN and CDR2 as SVGIG (reference sequence). CDR3: CAWQDTGVSYEQYF. CDR3 nucleotides: TGTGCCTGGCAGGACACGGGAGTTTCCTACGAGCAGTACTTC.

Many counts were recorded for this clonotype. The CDR3 DNA reads TGTGCCAGCAGTAGACTAGCGGGATCACTAAACCAAGAGACCCAGTACTTC. As protein: CASSRLAGSLNQETQYF. The chain carries TRBV12-3 or TRBV12-4 and TRBJ2-5, with 11 nucleotides matching TRBD2. Germline trimming cut 5 bases from V and 0 bases from J; bases unmatched to any gene: 8. The CDR3 is 17 amino acids.

There are a few counts of this clonotype. The V and J genes are TRBV29-1 and TRBJ2-7; 14 bases are a match to TRBD2. The J segment lost 3 bases and the V segment lost 6 bases, leaving 4 bases of the junction unmatched. CDR3 length equals 14 residues. Germline V gene lookup returns CDR1 SQVTM and CDR2 ANQGSEA. CDR3 DNA sequence: TGCAGCGTGGGACTAGCGGGGGCGTTCTACGAGCAGTACTTC. It encodes CSVGLAGAFYEQYF.

There are many counts of this clonotype. The CDR3 spells CASSAGPTGEQYF. Here the CDR3 DNA reads TGTGCCAGCAGTGCCGGACCAACCGGCGAGCAGTACTTC. V gene TRBV28 combines with J gene TRBJ2-7, with D uncertain. This CDR3 has 13 amino acids. Germline values: CDR1 MDHEN, CDR2 SYDVKM. V lost 5 bases to trimming and J lost 6 bases, with 14 bases between them.

V usage is TRBV5-5 and J usage is TRBJ2-2, with a possible D match to TRBD2 (5 bases). The germline V and J ends were trimmed by 4 bases and 8 bases, with 12 bases remaining between them. Per germline, CDR1 SGHKS and CDR2 YYEKEE (reference sequence). CDR3 length equals 13 residues. The CDR3 protein is CASSEGPQGELFF. CDR3 sequence (DNA): TGTGCCAGCAGCGAGGGCCCCCAAGGGGAGCTGTTTTTT. Combining the CDR3 with reference TRBV5-5 and TRBJ2-2 gives the whole variable domain DAGVTQSPTHLIKTRGQQVTLRCSPISGHKSVSWYQQVLGQGPQFIFQYYEKEERGRGNFPDRFSARQFPNYSSELNVNALLLGDSALYLCASSEGPQGELFFGEGSRLTVL.

The chain recombines TRBV19 with TRBJ2-5, with 10 bases matching TRBD2. Trimming at V came to 9 bases and at J to 5 bases, leaving 12 bases not matched to a gene. The CDR3 loop spans 15 amino acids. The germline V gene has CDR1 LNHDA and CDR2 SQIVND (reference sequence). CDR3: CASTTSGHVRETQYF. In nucleotides, the CDR3 is TGTGCCAGCACGACTAGCGGGCACGTCAGGGAGACCCAGTACTTC.

This clonotype was seen at least ten times. The chain employs TRBV2 and TRBJ1-4, with TRBD1 identical over 9 bases. Germline assignment: CDR1 SNHLY and CDR2 FYNNEI. The CDR3 consists of 14 residues. Losses at the gene ends were 3 bases for V and 5 bases for J; bases not matched to a gene: 1. DNA of the CDR3: TGTGCCAGCAGTGATGGACAGGGGAATGAAAAACTGTTTTTT. Translation gives CASSDGQGNEKLFF.

This clonotype was observed many times. The chain has TRBV2 and TRBJ2-7; no clear D gene. Germline CDR1 SNHLY, CDR2 FYNNEI. The CDR3 runs 13 residues. The ends were cut back, 2 bases at V and 3 bases at J, with 8 bases in the middle. The CDR3 loop reads CASSEKAGYEQYF. The CDR3 region has the DNA TGTGCCAGCAGTGAAAAAGCCGGCTACGAGCAGTACTTC.

This clonotype has ten or more counts. J is TRBJ1-1 and V is TRBV30; D might be TRBD1 (5 bases). The CDR3 extends over 14 amino acids. V lost 1 base, J lost 4 bases, and 13 bases lay in between. CDR1 GTSNPN and CDR2 SVGIG come from the germline V gene (reference sequence). CDR3 sequence reads: CAWSETAGGTEAFF. DNA of the CDR3: TGTGCCTGGAGTGAGACAGCCGGGGGCACTGAAGCTTTCTTT. Full variable domain (outside the CDR3, taken from reference TRBV30 and TRBJ1-1): SQTIHQWPATLVQPVGSPLSLECTVEGTSNPNLYWYRQAAGRGLQLLFYSVGIGQISSEVPQNLSASRPQDRQFILSSKKLLLSDSGFYLCAWSETAGGTEAFFGQGTRLTVV.

Ten or more counts support this clonotype. This chain joins TRBV11-2 and TRBJ2-7; 12 positions agree with TRBD2. The V segment lost 4 bases and the J segment 6 bases; nucleotides outside the gene matches: 4. The V gene's germline CDR1 is SGHAT and CDR2 FQNNGV. This CDR3 has 14 residues. The CDR3 region is CASSSLAGGPEQYF. The CDR3 DNA is TGTGCCAGCAGCTCACTAGCGGGAGGACCCGAGCAGTACTTC.

With respect to this clonotype: With a much larger clone just one base away, this may be a read error. This chain connects TRBV28 to TRBJ2-7; TRBD1 aligns across 7 bases. There are 14 residues in the CDR3. V gave up 6 bases and J gave up 5 bases; unmatched junction bases: 10. Germline lookup yields CDR1 MDHEN and CDR2 SYDVKM. Here the CDR3 reads CASRSHIDRDEQYF. CDR3 nucleotide sequence: TGTGCCAGCAGATCCCACATTGACAGGGACGAGCAGTACTTC.

The chain combines TRBV10-3 with TRBJ1-2; maybe TRBD1 (5 bases). V dropped 11 bases and J dropped 2 bases, with 12 bases sitting between them. In germline, CDR1 is ENHRY, CDR2 SYGVKD. The CDR3 is 12 residues long. CDR3: CAATPGNYGYTF. As DNA, the CDR3 is TGTGCCGCGACCCCAGGGAACTATGGCTACACCTTC.

This clonotype showed up many times. V and J are TRBV29-1 and TRBJ2-7, with 7 bases identical to TRBD1. V was clipped by 4 bases and J by 2 bases; unmatched bases: 8. The CDR3 sequence is 14 residues long. Germline CDR1 is SQVTM and CDR2 is ANQGSEA. The CDR3 is CSVVSGTETYEQYF. The CDR3 region has the DNA TGCAGCGTTGTATCCGGGACAGAAACCTACGAGCAGTACTTC.

In this sample, this clonotype turned up many times. The chain combines TRBV5-1 with TRBJ1-1; D is ambiguous. Trimming took off 0 bases at V and 3 bases at J, with 6 bases between the two ends. The CDR3 runs to 13 residues. The germline CDR1 and CDR2 sequences are SGHRS and YFSETQ. As DNA, the CDR3 is TGCGCCAGCAGCTTGGTGTGGGACACTGAAGCTTTCTTT. Residues: CASSLVWDTEAFF.

V and J are TRBV19 and TRBJ2-2; D call uncertain. Trimming took 5 bases from V and 7 from J, leaving 11 bases between them. CDR3 length equals 13 residues. Germline-derived CDR1 and CDR2 are LNHDA and SQIVND (reference sequence). The CDR3 reads CASSPEWGGELFF. In DNA form, the CDR3 reads TGTGCCAGTAGTCCAGAATGGGGCGGGGAGCTGTTTTTT.

This clonotype was seen at least ten times. The CDR3 protein is CASSNLAGGGPGELFF. The CDR3 DNA reads TGTGCCAGCAGTAATCTAGCGGGAGGAGGGCCCGGGGAGCTGTTTTTT. The rearrangement uses TRBV28 and TRBJ2-2; 11 bases match TRBD2. V lost 5 bases and J lost 6; bases outside the gene matches: 8. This CDR3 has 16 amino acids. Germline V gene sequence: CDR1 MDHEN, CDR2 SYDVKM.

This clonotype has ten or more counts. V is TRBV12-3 or TRBV12-4 and J is TRBJ1-5; 8 bases fit TRBD1. Unmatched junction bases numbered 14, after V lost 3 bases and J lost 7 bases. The CDR3 has 17 amino acids. CDR3 bases: TGTGCCAGCAGTTTCATGGCAACAGGGGGGAGGATGCAGCCCCAGCATTTT. Its protein product is CASSFMATGGRMQPQHF.

This clonotype was seen more than once but under ten times. The rearrangement links TRBV4-2 to TRBJ2-4, with D perhaps matching TRBD2 (5 bases). This CDR3 is built from 14 residues. Looked up from germline, CDR1 is LGHNA and CDR2 is YNFKEQ. V shed 6 bases and J shed 4 bases, with 13 bases lying between them. CDR3 nucleotide sequence: TGTGCCAGCAGTACTGGTAGCGAGAAAAACATTCAGTACTTC. Translated, it gives CASSTGSEKNIQYF.